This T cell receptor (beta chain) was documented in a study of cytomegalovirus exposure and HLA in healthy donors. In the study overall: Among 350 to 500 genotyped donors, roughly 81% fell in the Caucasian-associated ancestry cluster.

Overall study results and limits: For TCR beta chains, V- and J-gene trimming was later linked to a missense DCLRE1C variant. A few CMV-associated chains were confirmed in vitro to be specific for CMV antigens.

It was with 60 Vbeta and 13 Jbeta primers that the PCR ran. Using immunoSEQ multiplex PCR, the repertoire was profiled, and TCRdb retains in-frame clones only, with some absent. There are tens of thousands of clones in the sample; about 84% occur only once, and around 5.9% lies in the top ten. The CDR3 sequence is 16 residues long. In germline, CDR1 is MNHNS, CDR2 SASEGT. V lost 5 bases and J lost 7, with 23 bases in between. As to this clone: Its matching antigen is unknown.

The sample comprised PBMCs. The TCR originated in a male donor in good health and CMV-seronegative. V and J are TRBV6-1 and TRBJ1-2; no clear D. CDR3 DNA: TGTGCCAGCAGTCAAGGCAAGAAGTCTAGCCGTGGTGGCTACACCTTC. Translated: CASSQGKKSSRGGYTF.